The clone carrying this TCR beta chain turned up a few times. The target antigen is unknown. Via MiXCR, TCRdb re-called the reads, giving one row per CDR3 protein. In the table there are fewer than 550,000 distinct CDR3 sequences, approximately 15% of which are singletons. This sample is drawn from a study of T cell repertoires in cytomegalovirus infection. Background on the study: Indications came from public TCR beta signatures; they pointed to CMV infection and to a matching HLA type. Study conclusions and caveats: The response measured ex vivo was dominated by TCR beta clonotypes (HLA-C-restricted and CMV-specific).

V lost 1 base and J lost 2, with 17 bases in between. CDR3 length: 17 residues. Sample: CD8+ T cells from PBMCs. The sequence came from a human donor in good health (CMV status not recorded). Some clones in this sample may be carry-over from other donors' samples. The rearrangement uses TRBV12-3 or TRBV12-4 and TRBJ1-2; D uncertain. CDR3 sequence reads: CASSLGIVSVPNYGYTF. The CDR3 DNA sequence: TGTGCCAGCAGTTTAGGTATCGTGTCAGTTCCAAACTATGGCTACACCTTC.